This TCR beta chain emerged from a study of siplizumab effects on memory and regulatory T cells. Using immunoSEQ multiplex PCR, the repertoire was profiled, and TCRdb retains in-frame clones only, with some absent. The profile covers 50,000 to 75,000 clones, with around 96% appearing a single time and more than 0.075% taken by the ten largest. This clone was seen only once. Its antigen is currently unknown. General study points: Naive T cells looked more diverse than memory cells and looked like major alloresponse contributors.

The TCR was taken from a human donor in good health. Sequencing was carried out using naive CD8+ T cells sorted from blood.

The DNA of the CDR3 is TGTGCCAGCAATTGGGGCGGGGGGCAGTTCTTC. This encodes CASNWGGGQFF. The chain carries TRBV6-5 and TRBJ2-1; 7 bases map to TRBD2. V lost 7 bases to trimming and J lost 12 bases; unmatched junction nucleotides: 6. This CDR3 spans 11 amino acids. Germline V gene data show CDR1 as MNHEY and CDR2 as SVGAGI.